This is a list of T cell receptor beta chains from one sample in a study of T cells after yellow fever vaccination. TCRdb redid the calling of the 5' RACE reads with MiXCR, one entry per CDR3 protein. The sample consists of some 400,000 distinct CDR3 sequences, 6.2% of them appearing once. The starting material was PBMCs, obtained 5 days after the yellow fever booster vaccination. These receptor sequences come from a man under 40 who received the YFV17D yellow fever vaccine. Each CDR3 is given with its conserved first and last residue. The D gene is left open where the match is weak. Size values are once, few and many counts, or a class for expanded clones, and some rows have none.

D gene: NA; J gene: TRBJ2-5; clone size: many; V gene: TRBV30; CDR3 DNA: TGTGCCTGGAGTGTACACCTCGGAGAGACCCAGTACTTC; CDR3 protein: CAWSVHLGETQYF
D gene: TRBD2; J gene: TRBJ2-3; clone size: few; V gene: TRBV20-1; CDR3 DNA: TGCAGTGCCAGTGCGGGAGGACCAGATACGCAGTATTTT; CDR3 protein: CSASAGGPDTQYF
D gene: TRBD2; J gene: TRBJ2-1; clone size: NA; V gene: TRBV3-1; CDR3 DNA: TGTGCCAGCAGCCAAGCCGCACTAGCGGGAGCTTGGAATGAGCAGTTCTTC; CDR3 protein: CASSQAALAGAWNEQFF
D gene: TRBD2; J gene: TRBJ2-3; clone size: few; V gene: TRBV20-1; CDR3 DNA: TGCAGTGCTAGGAGGCGGGAGGAGGGCACAGATACGCAGTATTTT; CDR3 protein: CSARRREEGTDTQYF
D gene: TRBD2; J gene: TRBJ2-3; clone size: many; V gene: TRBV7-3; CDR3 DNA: TGTGCCAGCAGCTTAATAGCGGGAGCGGGAGATACGCAGTATTTT; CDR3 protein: CASSLIAGAGDTQYF
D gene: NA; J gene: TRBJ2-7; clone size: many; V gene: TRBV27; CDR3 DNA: TGTGCCAGCAGTTCCCCTTCCTACGAGCAGTACTTC; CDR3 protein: CASSSPSYEQYF
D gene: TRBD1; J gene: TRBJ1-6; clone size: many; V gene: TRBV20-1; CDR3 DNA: TGCAGTGCTGGAGACAGGGCGGGCACCTATAATTCACCCCTCCACTTT; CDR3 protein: CSAGDRAGTYNSPLHF
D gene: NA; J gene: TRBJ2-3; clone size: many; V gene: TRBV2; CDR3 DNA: TGTGCCAGAAGGTCGGTAGGTGGTCGAACAGATACGCAGTATTTT; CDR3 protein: CARRSVGGRTDTQYF
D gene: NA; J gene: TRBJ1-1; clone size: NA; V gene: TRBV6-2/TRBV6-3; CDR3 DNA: TGTGCCAGCAGTTCATCAGGGAACACTGAAGCTTTCTTT; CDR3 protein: CASSSSGNTEAFF
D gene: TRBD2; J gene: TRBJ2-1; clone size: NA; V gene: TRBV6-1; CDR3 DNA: TGTGCCAGCAGTGCGGGACTAGCGGGAGCTTACAATGAGCAGTTCTTC; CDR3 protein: CASSAGLAGAYNEQFF
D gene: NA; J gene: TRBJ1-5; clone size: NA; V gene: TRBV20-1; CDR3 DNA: TGCAGTGCTAAGCATGGAGGGGCCTCCGGTGGGCCCCAGCATTTT; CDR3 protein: CSAKHGGASGGPQHF
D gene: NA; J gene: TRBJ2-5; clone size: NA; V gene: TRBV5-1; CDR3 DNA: TGCGCCAGCAGCCCGGGACATACCCAAGAGACCCAGTACTTC; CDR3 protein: CASSPGHTQETQYF
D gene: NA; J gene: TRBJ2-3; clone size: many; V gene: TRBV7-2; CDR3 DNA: TGTGCCAGCAGCTCGGACCGGGTGCGCACAGATACGCAGTATTTT; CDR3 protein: CASSSDRVRTDTQYF
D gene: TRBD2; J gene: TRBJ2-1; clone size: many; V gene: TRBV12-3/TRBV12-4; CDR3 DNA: TGTGCCAGCAGTTTGTCGCGGGGGATTTACAATGAGCAGTTCTTC; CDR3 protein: CASSLSRGIYNEQFF
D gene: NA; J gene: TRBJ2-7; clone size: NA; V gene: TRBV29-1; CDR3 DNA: TGCAGCGCTTACGGGGGAGGGGACAGATCCTACGAGCAGTACTTC; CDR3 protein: CSAYGGGDRSYEQYF
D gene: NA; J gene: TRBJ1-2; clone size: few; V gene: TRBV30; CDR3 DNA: TGTGCCTGGAGCCGGGCCCTGGGTGGCTACACCTTC; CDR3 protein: CAWSRALGGYTF
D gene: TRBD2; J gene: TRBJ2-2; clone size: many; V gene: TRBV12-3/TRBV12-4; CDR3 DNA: TGTGCCAGCAGTTTAAAGGCGGGAGCCGGGGAGCTGTTTTTT; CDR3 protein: CASSLKAGAGELFF
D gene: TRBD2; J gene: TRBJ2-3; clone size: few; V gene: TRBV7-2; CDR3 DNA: TGTGCCAGCAGCTTGCAGGTTATAGCGGGAGCGGCAGATACGCAGTATTTT; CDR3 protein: CASSLQVIAGAADTQYF
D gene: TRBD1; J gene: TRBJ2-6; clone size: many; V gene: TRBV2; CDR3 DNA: TGTGCCAGCAGTGAATCGGGAACAGGGGATATCTCTGGGGCCAACGTCCTGACTTTC; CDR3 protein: CASSESGTGDISGANVLTF
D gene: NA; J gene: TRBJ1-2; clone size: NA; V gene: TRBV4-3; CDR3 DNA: TGCGCCAGCAGCCAAGAGGGAGGGGGATTGGGCTACACCTTC; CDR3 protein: CASSQEGGGLGYTF
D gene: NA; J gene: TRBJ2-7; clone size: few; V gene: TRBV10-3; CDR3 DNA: TGTGCCATCACGGGGGATGGCGAGCAGTACTTC; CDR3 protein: CAITGDGEQYF
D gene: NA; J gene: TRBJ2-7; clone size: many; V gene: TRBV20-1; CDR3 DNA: TGCAGTGCTAGGTATATCAGCTCCTACGAGCAGTACTTC; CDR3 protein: CSARYISSYEQYF
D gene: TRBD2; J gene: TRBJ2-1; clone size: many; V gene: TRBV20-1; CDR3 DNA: TGCAGTGCTAGAGATCTGTTGGCTAGCGGGAGGTCAGAAGGCTACAATGAGCAGTTCTTC; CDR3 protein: CSARDLLASGRSEGYNEQFF
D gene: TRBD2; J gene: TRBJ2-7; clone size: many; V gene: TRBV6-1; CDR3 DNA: TGTGCCAGCAGCTCTCTAGCGGCAAGCTCCTACGAGCAGTACTTC; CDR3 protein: CASSSLAASSYEQYF